These 3 T cell receptor beta chains were all obtained from the same sample, sequenced in a study of blood T cell repertoires in COVID-19. The assay was immunoSEQ multiplex PCR, and TCRdb's table has in-frame clones only and misses some. The table lists 450,000 to 500,000 clones, 75% to 90% of them singletons. The specimen was peripheral blood. The receptors derive from a human donor in a cohort sampled during active COVID-19.

The genes are TRBV6-6 and TRBJ1-6; 11 bases align to TRBD1. V lost 2 bases to trimming and J lost 9 bases; unmatched junction nucleotides: 3. The CDR3 consists of 15 residues. The germline CDR1 and CDR2 sequences are MNHNY and SVGAGI (reference sequence). In DNA form, the CDR3 reads TGTGCCAGCAGTTACCACGGACAGGGGGCTTCACCCCTCCACTTT. Translating it yields CASSYHGQGASPLHF.

The J gene is TRBJ2-3, the V gene TRBV7-8; the match to TRBD2 covers 11 bases. J was trimmed by 4 bases and V by 3 bases; bases with no gene match: 12. The CDR3 length is 18 residues. Germline lookup yields CDR1 SGHVS and CDR2 FQNEAQ. CDR3 nucleotides: TGTGCCAGCAGCTTCGGGGGTAGCGGGAGGGCCGGCTCAGATACGCAGTATTTT. It encodes CASSFGGSGRAGSDTQYF.

The gene calls are TRBV6-5 and TRBJ1-5, with D unresolved. This CDR3 comprises 12 residues. Germline assignment: CDR1 MNHEY and CDR2 SVGAGI. Trimming left V 6 bases short and J 4 bases short, with 7 bases between. The CDR3 sequence is CASRQPNQPQHF. The CDR3 coding sequence is TGTGCCAGCAGACAACCTAATCAGCCCCAGCATTTT.